The 22 T cell receptor beta chains below were found in one sample sequenced in a study of T cell responses to AZD1222 COVID-19 vaccine. Using immunoSEQ multiplex PCR, the repertoire was profiled, and TCRdb retains in-frame clones only, with some absent. This repertoire shows approximately 100,000 clones, about nine tenths found once; its top ten account for over 40%. The sample consisted of peripheral blood, taken on day 0 of AZD1222 vaccination. Receptor source: an adult in good health.

This clone was picked up one time. The J gene is TRBJ2-7, the V gene TRBV4-3; D is undetermined. CDR3 length equals 15 residues. V lost 0 bases and J lost 0, with 9 bases in between. Germline CDR1 is LGHNA and CDR2 is YSLEER. CDR3 nucleotide sequence: TGCGCCAGCAGCCAAGATTTACAGAGCTCCTACGAGCAGTACTTC. Encoded protein: CASSQDLQSSYEQYF.

The J gene is TRBJ1-1, the V gene TRBV6-5; no firm D call. This CDR3 has 14 residues. Germline values: CDR1 MNHEY, CDR2 SVGAGI. With 6 bases removed from V and 5 bases from J, the gap between germline ends came to 16 bases. CDR3: CASRPDIGGTEAFF. In nucleotides, the CDR3 is TGTGCCAGCAGGCCAGACATCGGAGGGACTGAAGCTTTCTTT.

The rearrangement uses TRBV6-5 and TRBJ2-1, with D hard to call. This CDR3 region has 11 residues. CDR1 and CDR2 from the germline V gene are MNHEY and SVGAGI. V was shortened by 5 bases and J by 5 bases, with 4 bases between the two germline ends. The CDR3 nucleotides read TGTGCCAGCAGTATACACAATGAGCAGTTCTTC. This sequence encodes CASSIHNEQFF.

V is TRBV6-5 and J is TRBJ2-2; D is possibly TRBD1 or TRBD2 (5 bases each). The germline V gene has CDR1 MNHEY and CDR2 SVGAGI. Trimming took 6 bases from V and 5 from J, leaving 16 bases between them. The CDR3 is made up of 15 amino acids. The CDR3 protein is CASRRGEGTTGELFF. Here the CDR3 DNA reads TGTGCCAGCAGAAGGGGAGAGGGTACAACCGGGGAGCTGTTTTTT.

The V call is TRBV24-1, the J call TRBJ2-5, with D possibly being TRBD1 (6 bases). Between the trimmed V and J ends, which lost 1 base and 5 bases, there was a span of 19 bases. Germline CDR1 and CDR2: KGHDR and SFDVKD. The CDR3 loop spans 17 amino acids. CDR3 sequence: CATSDLGGGRGRETQYF. CDR3 bases: TGTGCCACCAGTGATTTAGGGGGTGGACGGGGAAGGGAGACCCAGTACTTC.

The rearrangement joins TRBV5-1 to TRBJ1-1; D perhaps matches TRBD1 (6 bases). Trimming pared 1 base from V and 5 bases from J, leaving 15 bases between. Per the germline V gene, CDR1 is SGHRS and CDR2 is YFSETQ. This CDR3 has 15 amino acids. The CDR3 nucleotides read TGCGCCAGCAGCTTGATTGGGCAGGGGAAGACTGAAGCTTTCTTT. Amino acids: CASSLIGQGKTEAFF.

The CDR3 region has the DNA TGTGCCACCAGTGATTTGAGGGGGGATACGCAGTATTTT. Amino acid sequence: CATSDLRGDTQYF. The chain is built from TRBV24-1 and TRBJ2-3, with D possibly being TRBD1 (6 bases). Germline V lookup: CDR1 KGHDR, CDR2 SFDVKD. The CDR3 is made up of 13 amino acids. Trimming removed 0 bases at V and 6 bases at J, with 6 bases between.

The chain carries TRBV5-1 and TRBJ2-1; no clear D. Germline CDR1 and CDR2: SGHRS and YFSETQ. V lost 4 bases to trimming and J lost 0 bases, with 5 bases between them. The CDR3 is 13 residues long. The CDR3 sequence is CASSPSSYNEQFF. CDR3 nucleotides: TGCGCCAGCAGCCCTTCCTCCTACAATGAGCAGTTCTTC.

The CDR3 loop is CASSPVGSGANVLTF. The CDR3 DNA reads as TGTGCCAGCTCACCGGTCGGCTCTGGGGCCAACGTCCTGACTTTC. The chain recombines TRBV18 with TRBJ2-6; D not resolved. This CDR3 has 15 amino acids. The germline gives CDR1 KGHSH, CDR2 LQKENI. V lost 3 bases and J lost 0, with 6 bases in between.

The CDR3 nucleotides read TGCAGTGCTAGTCGCGGAACACTCAATCAGCCCCAGCATTTT. Protein sequence: CSASRGTLNQPQHF. This rearrangement joins TRBV20-1 to TRBJ1-5, with D uncertain. Per the germline V gene, CDR1 is DFQATT and CDR2 is SNEGSKA (reference sequence). The CDR3 has 14 amino acids. With 3 bases removed from V and 3 bases from J, the gap between germline ends came to 12 bases.

V gene TRBV6-2 or TRBV6-3 combines with J gene TRBJ2-1, with 7 nucleotides matching TRBD2. Germline V gives CDR1 MNHEY, CDR2 SVGEGT. The J segment lost 0 bases and the V segment lost 6 bases, leaving 2 bases of the junction unmatched. The CDR3 sequence is 14 residues long. This CDR3 reads CASSVAGSYNEQFF. CDR3 nucleotide sequence: TGTGCCAGCAGCGTAGCGGGCTCCTACAATGAGCAGTTCTTC.

The chain uses TRBV3-1 (or the pseudogene TRBV3-2) and TRBJ2-7; D might be TRBD1 (6 bases). Germline values: CDR1 LGHDT, CDR2 YNNKEL (reference sequence). The CDR3 consists of 15 residues. Trimming cost V 1 base and J 3 bases, with 13 bases left between them. CDR3 protein: CASSQGTGLLYEQYF. In nucleotides, the CDR3 is TGTGCCAGCAGCCAAGGTACAGGGTTGCTCTACGAGCAGTACTTC.

The chain employs TRBV29-1 and TRBJ2-7; the D gene is possibly TRBD1 (6 bases). This CDR3 is built from 13 residues. V shed 3 bases and J shed 1 base, with 10 bases lying between them. Germline CDR1 is SQVTM and CDR2 is ANQGSEA. The CDR3 bases are TGCAGCGTTGAGGGGGACATTTCCTACGAGCAGTACTTC. Protein sequence: CSVEGDISYEQYF.

The chain joins TRBV7-3 to TRBJ2-7; no clear D. The length of the CDR3 is 14 residues. Deletions cut 2 bases from V and 5 bases from J, with 13 bases between. The germline V gene has CDR1 SGHTA and CDR2 FQGTGA. The CDR3 nucleotides are TGTGCCAGCAGCTTAGATCGGACCAGAAACGAGCAGTACTTC. Encoded protein: CASSLDRTRNEQYF.

The rearrangement joins TRBV28 to TRBJ2-1, with 7 bases lining up with TRBD2. Germline CDR1 reads MDHEN; CDR2 reads SYDVKM. There are 15 residues in the CDR3. Trimming removed 2 bases from V and 4 bases from J; junction bases left unmatched: 5. The CDR3 DNA follows: TGTGCCAGCAGTTTAGCGGGAGTAAAGTACAATGAGCAGTTCTTC. As protein: CASSLAGVKYNEQFF.

The rearrangement links TRBV7-9 to TRBJ2-6; D not certain. Germline V gives CDR1 SEHNR, CDR2 FQNEAQ (reference sequence). CDR3 length: 15 amino acids. Trimming shortened V by 0 bases and J by 0 bases, and 3 bases separated the two germline ends. CDR3 residues: CASSLATSGANVLTF. The DNA of the CDR3 is TGTGCCAGCAGCTTAGCGACCTCTGGGGCCAACGTCCTGACTTTC.

V and J are TRBV2 and TRBJ2-1; 7 bases agree with TRBD2. This CDR3 contains 14 residues. The J segment lost 4 bases and the V segment lost 7 bases, leaving 7 bases of the junction unmatched. CDR1 and CDR2 from the germline V gene are SNHLY and FYNNEI. The CDR3 region has the DNA TGTGCCAGCATGCGGGAGAACACGTACAATGAGCAGTTCTTC. Translated: CASMRENTYNEQFF.

This clone was observed once. V and J are TRBV27 and TRBJ2-2, with 10 bases fitting TRBD2. The V gene's germline CDR1 is MNHEY and CDR2 SMNVEV (reference sequence). The CDR3 is 18 amino acids. The V and J ends lost 0 bases and 6 bases, in that order; junction bases with no gene match: 10. CDR3 nucleotides: TGTGCCAGCAGTTTATCGACCCTAGCGGGAGCGGAGGCCGGGGAGCTGTTTTTT. As protein: CASSLSTLAGAEAGELFF.

The chain employs TRBV7-8 and TRBJ1-1; D not resolved. Germline values: CDR1 SGHVS, CDR2 FQNEAQ. V lost 5 bases and J 0 bases, leaving 13 bases between the germline ends. The CDR3 extends over 15 amino acids. The DNA for the CDR3 is TGTGCCAGCAGCCTTAAAGGGCCGTTGAACACTGAAGCTTTCTTT. Protein: CASSLKGPLNTEAFF. Filled out from reference TRBV7-8 and TRBJ1-1, the complete variable domain reads GAGVSQSPRYKVAKRGQDVALRCDPISGHVSLFWYQQALGQGPEFLTYFQNEAQLDKSGLPSDRFFAERPEGSVSTLKIQRTQQEDSAVYLCASSLKGPLNTEAFFGQGTRLTVV.

V and J are TRBV5-4 and TRBJ1-6; D is unclear. V was trimmed by 0 bases and J by 8 bases, leaving 6 bases between them. The V gene's germline CDR1 is SGHNT and CDR2 YYREEE (reference sequence). CDR3 length: 13 residues. This CDR3 reads CASSLEVDSPLHF. The CDR3 DNA is TGTGCCAGCAGCTTGGAAGTCGATTCACCCCTCCACTTT.

The V call is TRBV25-1, the J call TRBJ1-2, with unresolved D. CDR1 is MGHDK and CDR2 is SYGVNS in the germline V gene. This CDR3 contains 14 residues. Trimming pared 2 bases from V and 1 base from J, leaving 8 bases between. The CDR3 is CASSEGSFNYGYTF. The DNA for the CDR3 is TGTGCCAGCAGTGAAGGGAGTTTTAACTATGGCTACACCTTC.

The chain is built from TRBV7-6 and TRBJ2-2; perhaps D is TRBD1 or TRBD2 (5 bases each). Trimming removed 3 bases from V and 6 bases from J, with 5 bases in between. The germline gives CDR1 SGHVS, CDR2 FNYEAQ. CDR3 length equals 12 residues. The DNA of the CDR3 is TGTGCCAGCAGCTTGGGGGCCGGGGAGCTGTTTTTT. This gives the protein CASSLGAGELFF.